This T cell receptor beta chain emerged from a study of cytomegalovirus exposure and HLA in healthy donors. Findings and caveats of the study: Further analysis, carried out later, found HLA-associated TCR beta chains more clonally expanded than equally common other chains.

PCR employed 60 Vbeta and 13 Jbeta primers. Only in-frame clones appear in the TCRdb table, and some are missing; sequencing was by immunoSEQ multiplex PCR. The repertoire consists of roughly 120,000 clones, with 81% occurring once and the leading ten covering about 2.4%. The CDR3 is 16 residues long. V shed 4 bases and J 8 bases; nucleotides not matched to a gene: 13. Germline V lookup: CDR1 LNHDA, CDR2 SQIVND (reference sequence). This clone appeared once. Its cognate antigen is unknown. This sequence originates from a woman between 35 and 50 years old in good health and CMV-seronegative. This chain connects TRBV19 to TRBJ1-2; the match to TRBD1 covers 10 bases. The sequenced material came from PBMCs. CDR3 region: CASSKRPGQGIEGYTF. The CDR3 DNA is TGTGCCAGTAGTAAGAGACCGGGACAGGGGATTGAGGGCTACACCTTC.